The entry that follows covers one T cell receptor beta chain sequence. Next came a second PCR, run for about 7 to 12 cycles, which used a sample-barcoded 5' primer along with a J-beta primer mix. From the 5' RACE reads, TCRdb called clonotypes with MiXCR, one entry per CDR3 protein. Among around 650,000 distinct CDR3 sequences, around two fifths were seen once, and the ten largest hold around 30%. This sample was taken from a study of blood T cells in healthy people across ages. Study-wide background: The capture of about one barcoded beta molecule per two T cells was achieved by template switching.

CDR1 and CDR2 (germline): DFQATT, SNEGSKA (reference sequence). The CDR3 length is 15 residues. Unmatched junction bases numbered 8, after V lost 5 bases and J lost 2 bases. Aged about 6 to 95, donors were systemically healthy Caucasians from Russia. The source is an elderly man in good health. This rearrangement joins TRBV20-1 to TRBJ2-3; 9 nucleotides match TRBD2. The sequenced sample was blood. In DNA, the CDR3 is TGCAGTGCTCCTCAGACTAGCGGCCTCACAGATACGCAGTATTTT. Protein: CSAPQTSGLTDTQYF.